This is a list of T cell receptor beta chains from one sample in a study of blood T cell repertoires in COVID-19. Data came from immunoSEQ multiplex PCR; TCRdb stores just in-frame clones and leaves some out. The sample has 250,000 to 350,000 clones; roughly 90% are singletons. Sequenced material: peripheral blood. These receptor sequences come from a woman aged 40-49 years who had recovered from COVID-19. Each CDR3 is given with its conserved first and last residue. D genes are given only for firm matches. Clone size is not always given. Where it is, it says once, few, many or a class for expanded clones.

len	j_gene	abundance	d_gene	v_gene	CDR3nt	CDR3aa
17	TRBJ2-1	-	-	TRBV6-1	TGTGCCAGCAGTGAACGGGCAGGGGCGAGCTCCTACAATGAGCAGTTCTTC	CASSERAGASSYNEQFF
13	TRBJ1-1	-	-	TRBV19	TGTGCCAGTAGCCCGAGGCGGGGAGATGAAGCTTTCTTT	CASSPRRGDEAFF
13	TRBJ1-1	-	-	TRBV16	TGTGCCAGCAGCCAAATTCCAGGGCTCAGGGCTTTCTTT	CASSQIPGLRAFF
13	TRBJ2-1	-	-	TRBV6-5	TGTGCCAGCAGTATGCCCGGTCATCCTGAGCAGTTCTTC	CASSMPGHPEQFF
15	TRBJ1-1	-	TRBD1	TRBV5-4	TGTGCCAGCAGCTCCCGGGACAGGCGGTACACTGAAGCTTTCTTT	CASSSRDRRYTEAFF
13	TRBJ2-3	-	-	TRBV18	TGTGCCAGCTCACCCCTAGCCTCAGATACGCAGTATTTT	CASSPLASDTQYF
16	TRBJ2-7	-	TRBD2	TRBV19	TGTGCCAGTAGTATAGTCACTAGCGGTCTCACCTACGAGCAGTACTTC	CASSIVTSGLTYEQYF
15	TRBJ2-3	-	-	TRBV27	TGTGCCAGCAGGTACAGCTGGATGAGCACAGATACGCAGTATTTT	CASRYSWMSTDTQYF
15	TRBJ1-3	-	TRBD1	TRBV11-3	TGTGCCAGCAGCTTTACAGGGGAGTCTGGAAACACCATATATTTT	CASSFTGESGNTIYF
15	TRBJ2-5	-	-	TRBV11-2	TGTGCCAGCAGCCGGGGGTCGATACCAAGAGAGGCCCAGTACTTC	CASSRGSIPREAQYF
15	TRBJ2-1	-	TRBD2	TRBV7-9	TGTGCCAGCAGCCTAGGGACTAGCGGGAGCGATGAGCAGTTCTTC	CASSLGTSGSDEQFF
14	TRBJ1-2	-	TRBD1	TRBV9	TGTGCCAGCACCCCCACCGGGACAGAGAATGGCTACACCTTC	CASTPTGTENGYTF
15	TRBJ2-1	-	TRBD2	TRBV28	TGTGCCACAGGACTAGCGGAAAGCTCCTACAATGAGCAGTTCTTC	CATGLAESSYNEQFF
15	TRBJ2-2	-	TRBD1	TRBV24-1	TGTGCCACCAGTGATGCTGGACAGGGGAGGGGGGAGCTGTTTTTT	CATSDAGQGRGELFF
16	TRBJ1-3	-	TRBD1	TRBV18	TGTGCCAGCTCACCCACGGACAGGGCCTCCGGAAACACCATATATTTT	CASSPTDRASGNTIYF
16	TRBJ2-5	-	TRBD2	TRBV6-4	TGTGCCAGCAGTGATAAACTAGCGGGAGCTCATGGGACCCAGTACTTC	CASSDKLAGAHGTQYF
15	TRBJ1-3	-	TRBD1	TRBV7-2	TGTGCCAGCAGCTCCAGGACAGGGTGGGGAAACACCATATATTTT	CASSSRTGWGNTIYF
12	TRBJ2-5	-	-	TRBV14	TGTGCCAGCAGCCAAGAAGCTGAGACCCAGTACTTC	CASSQEAETQYF
16	TRBJ2-7	-	-	TRBV5-1	TGCGCCAGCAGCTTGTCTGGGCCCGGCTACTCCTACGAGCAGTACTTC	CASSLSGPGYSYEQYF
14	TRBJ2-1	-	-	TRBV28	TGTGCCAGCACTAGCGCCAACTCCTACAATGAGCAGTTCTTC	CASTSANSYNEQFF
15	TRBJ2-7	once	TRBD2	TRBV28	TGTGCCAGCAGGACTAGCGGGAGCGTTGATTACGAGCAGTACTTC	CASRTSGSVDYEQYF
14	TRBJ2-7	once	-	TRBV9	TGTGCCAGCAGCGAGCGGGCAAGCTCCTACGAGCAGTACTTC	CASSERASSYEQYF
16	TRBJ2-2	once	TRBD2	TRBV7-3	TGTGCCAGCAGCTCAGGACTAGCGGGGACCACCGGGGAGCTGTTTTTT	CASSSGLAGTTGELFF
17	TRBJ2-1	-	TRBD2	TRBV4-1	TGCGCCAGCAGCCAAGATAGGGCTAGCGGGAGGGTCAATGAGCAGTTCTTC	CASSQDRASGRVNEQFF
16	TRBJ2-3	-	TRBD2	TRBV5-1	TGCGCCAGCAGCTCGGCGGGGACTAGCGGGACAGATACGCAGTATTTT	CASSSAGTSGTDTQYF
11	TRBJ1-1	-	-	TRBV24-1	TGTGCCACCAAACCGGGCACTGAAGCTTTCTTT	CATKPGTEAFF
14	TRBJ2-7	-	TRBD2	TRBV7-2	TGTGCCAGCAGCCCCCAGAGCGGGATCGGTGAGCAGTACTTC	CASSPQSGIGEQYF
15	TRBJ2-1	once	-	TRBV15	TGTGCCACCAGCAGAGAATTTGGGGCAAGCAATGAGCAGTTCTTC	CATSREFGASNEQFF
16	TRBJ2-3	-	TRBD1	TRBV11-2	TGTGCCAGCAGCTTAGAGTTCACAGGGGGAGCAGATACGCAGTATTTT	CASSLEFTGGADTQYF
11	TRBJ2-3	-	-	TRBV29-1	TGCAGCGTTGACTCGTCAGATACGCAGTATTTT	CSVDSSDTQYF
16	TRBJ2-4	-	TRBD1	TRBV27	TGTGCCAGCAGCCCAGGACAGGAGGTAGCCAAAAACATTCAGTACTTC	CASSPGQEVAKNIQYF
15	TRBJ2-3	-	-	TRBV4-1	TGCGCCAGCAGCCCCTCTGCGGGAAGCACAGATACGCAGTATTTT	CASSPSAGSTDTQYF
14	TRBJ1-2	few	TRBD1	TRBV27	TGTGCCAGCAGGACCGGGGACAGAACCTATGGCTACACCTTC	CASRTGDRTYGYTF
17	TRBJ2-2	-	TRBD1	TRBV10-3	TGTGCCATCAGTGCTACCGGCCCCCACAGGGGGAAAGGGGAGCTGTTTTTT	CAISATGPHRGKGELFF
13	TRBJ2-7	-	-	TRBV5-1	TGCGCCAGCAGCAATGGACAAGACTACGAGCAGTACTTC	CASSNGQDYEQYF
15	TRBJ1-3	few	TRBD1	TRBV5-1	TGCGCCAGCAGCGCGGGACAGAACTCTGGAAACACCATATATTTT	CASSAGQNSGNTIYF
17	TRBJ2-2	-	TRBD1	TRBV4-2	TGTGCCAGCAGCCAAGATCTAGACAGGGGGCGTCAAGGGGAGCTGTTTTTT	CASSQDLDRGRQGELFF
15	TRBJ2-1	-	-	TRBV5-1	TGCGCCAGCAGCTTGATGACAACAGCCTACAATGAGCAGTTCTTC	CASSLMTTAYNEQFF
14	TRBJ2-1	-	TRBD2	TRBV13	TGTGCCAGCAGCTTAGCGGGAGGGCCAGGTGAGCAGTTCTTC	CASSLAGGPGEQFF
16	TRBJ2-7	-	-	TRBV7-5	TGTGTCAGAAGCGCCGGACAGGCCGGCGCCAGAAGACCCAAGATTTGG	CVRSAGQAGARRPKIW
15	TRBJ1-4	-	-	TRBV3-1/TRBV3-2	TGTGCCAGCAGCCAAGTTGGACTGACGAATGAAAAACTGTTTTTT	CASSQVGLTNEKLFF
16	TRBJ2-1	-	TRBD2	TRBV10-3	TGTGCCATCAGTGGACTAGCGGGAGAGTCCTACAATGAGCAGTTCTTC	CAISGLAGESYNEQFF
12	TRBJ2-7	-	TRBD2	TRBV12-3/TRBV12-4	TGTGCCAGCAGCCTAGCGGGCTACGAGCAGTACTTC	CASSLAGYEQYF
16	TRBJ2-3	-	TRBD2	TRBV7-3	TGTGCCAGCAGCTTAATGGCGGGGGAGCCCACAGATACGCAGTATTTT	CASSLMAGEPTDTQYF
11	TRBJ2-1	-	-	TRBV12-3/TRBV12-4	TGTGCCAGCAGCCCCCGCAATGAGCAGTTCTTC	CASSPRNEQFF
14	TRBJ1-6	-	-	TRBV5-1	TGCGCCAGCAGCTTGGCCAACAATAATTCACCCCTCCACTTT	CASSLANNNSPLHF
15	TRBJ1-4	-	-	TRBV5-1	TGCGCCAGCAGCTTGGCCCAGGGGTCCGCTGAAAAACTGTTTTTT	CASSLAQGSAEKLFF
16	TRBJ2-7	-	TRBD2	TRBV9	TGTGCCAGCAGCGTCGACCCGGGGACTAGCGGGACCGAGCAGTACTTC	CASSVDPGTSGTEQYF
17	TRBJ1-4	-	-	TRBV11-2	TGTGCCAGCAGCTTAGGCGGGAGTCCTGCAACTAATGAAAAACTGTTTTTT	CASSLGGSPATNEKLFF